This T cell receptor beta chain emerged from a study of blood T cell repertoires in COVID-19. Whole-study context: Some COVID-19 samples were acute and others convalescent; all came from the United States, Italy and Spain. PBMCs, B-cell-depleted T cells, or T cells provided the cDNA or gDNA that made up the material.

Germline V CDR1 and CDR2: LGHNA, YSLEER. The CDR3 sequence is 16 residues long. Trimming cost V 0 bases and J 7 bases; bases outside gene matches: 6. This clone was found a few times. As handled by the study authors: Amplification of reference gene primers was used by the study to estimate nucleated cell counts. Generated by immunoSEQ multiplex PCR, the TCRdb table keeps only in-frame clones and is missing some. V, J and clone size are those of that table, while D and trimming were read from the DNA. The data hold tens of thousands of clones, with 75% to 90% observed a single time. Source material: peripheral blood. The receptor comes from a man aged 25-40 years with acute or convalescent COVID-19. The V call is TRBV4-3, the J call TRBJ1-4; TRBD1 agrees at 9 bases. CDR3 region: CASSQEFGTGTEKLFF. For the CDR3, the DNA is TGCGCCAGCAGCCAAGAGTTCGGGACAGGGACTGAAAAACTGTTTTTT.